This T cell receptor beta chain was recorded in a study of response to subunit inactivated influenza vaccine. V gave up 0 bases and J gave up 4 bases, with 10 bases separating them. The germline gives CDR1 DFQATT, CDR2 SNEGSKA (reference sequence). The CDR3 is made up of 14 amino acids. One entry per CDR3 protein, called by TCRdb with MiXCR from the RT-PCR reads. This sample yields some 570,000 distinct CDR3 sequences, of which roughly 10% are seen a single time; 11% belongs to the top ten. These records were also assigned to another study, of T cells expressing NK-cell markers. This second study says: The authors made TCR beta cDNA libraries by 5'RACE template switching. This switching added a universal primer site and UMIs.

The specimen was PBMCs from blood, collected on the day of vaccination. The receptor's source is a man over 45 who received an inactivated influenza vaccine. The V and J genes are TRBV20-1 and TRBJ1-5, with unresolved D. CDR3 amino acids: CSARDPSGNQPQHF. The CDR3 DNA reads TGCAGTGCTAGAGACCCCTCGGGGAATCAGCCCCAGCATTTT.